The rows below give T cell receptor beta chains drawn from one sample of a study of blood T cell repertoires in COVID-19. Sequencing was performed with immunoSEQ multiplex PCR; in TCRdb, only in-frame clones are kept and a portion is missing. The sample yields 150,000 to 200,000 clones, over 85% seen once. Sequenced sample: peripheral blood. All receptors come from a woman aged 55-75 years with COVID-19, enrolled during active disease. CDR3s include the opening cysteine and the closing phenylalanine or tryptophan. D genes are given only for firm matches. Size is omitted from some rows. Given values are once, few, many or a class for expanded clones.

TRBJ1-1 | NA | TRBV6-5 | TRBD1 | TGTGCCAGCAGCAAAGACAGGGGCACTGAAGCTTTCTTT | CASSKDRGTEAFF
TRBJ1-2 | NA | TRBV27 | NA | TGTGCCAGCAGCCGACGGGGATATGGCTACACCTTC | CASSRRGYGYTF
TRBJ1-6 | NA | TRBV5-6 | NA | TGTGCCAGCAGCTTGGGGGCTTGGGGCCACCGTTCACCCCTCCACTTT | CASSLGAWGHRSPLHF
TRBJ1-1 | NA | TRBV4-1 | NA | TGCGCCAGCAGCCCGACAGTGAACACTGAAGCTTTCTTT | CASSPTVNTEAFF
TRBJ2-7 | NA | TRBV29-1 | NA | TGCAGCGTTGTGGGCAGCTACGAGCAGTACTTC | CSVVGSYEQYF
TRBJ2-1 | NA | TRBV7-8 | NA | TGTGCCAGCACCGAAGGGGGGGGGCGCGTGTCCTACAATGAGCAGTTCTTC | CASTEGGGRVSYNEQFF
TRBJ1-2 | NA | TRBV7-2 | NA | TGTGCCAGCAGCTCACCACAGGGCTATGGCTACACCTTC | CASSSPQGYGYTF
TRBJ1-4 | NA | TRBV7-9 | NA | TGTGCCGGCCACAGGGTGGCTAATGAAAAACTGTTTTTT | CAGHRVANEKLFF
TRBJ1-4 | NA | TRBV18 | TRBD1 | TGTGCCAGCTCGCAACGGACTGGGACAGGGAGTGAAAAACTGTTTTTT | CASSQRTGTGSEKLFF
TRBJ1-2 | NA | TRBV6-2/TRBV6-3 | TRBD1 | TGTGCCAGCAGTCCGGACAGGGCCGTCTATGGCTACACCTTC | CASSPDRAVYGYTF
TRBJ1-1 | once | TRBV27 | NA | TGTGCCAGCAGTTCCCCCTGGAGTCACACTGAAGCTTTCTTT | CASSSPWSHTEAFF
TRBJ1-2 | NA | TRBV11-2 | TRBD1 | TGTGCCAGCAGCCCGGACAGGGGCTATGGCTACACCTTC | CASSPDRGYGYTF
TRBJ2-3 | NA | TRBV7-3 | TRBD2 | TGTGCCAGCAGCGCGGCCCCCGGGGACTACACAGATACGCAGTATTTT | CASSAAPGDYTDTQYF
TRBJ2-6 | once | TRBV27 | TRBD1 | TGTGCCAGCAGTTCCAATCCGGGACAGGGGAGATTAGCTGGGGCCAACGTCCTGACTTTC | CASSSNPGQGRLAGANVLTF
TRBJ1-6 | few | TRBV4-1 | NA | TGCGCCAGCAGCCCCCTGGGGACAAATAATTCACCCCTCCACTTT | CASSPLGTNNSPLHF
TRBJ2-1 | NA | TRBV18 | TRBD1 | TGTGCCAGCTCACCCGGCCGAAAAACAGGGGGCTTGAATGAGCAGTTCTTC | CASSPGRKTGGLNEQFF
TRBJ2-7 | NA | TRBV20-1 | NA | TGCAGTGCTAGTCGGCAGGCCGGCGACGAGCAGTACTTC | CSASRQAGDEQYF
TRBJ2-3 | NA | TRBV15 | NA | TGTGCCACCAGCAGAGCCCTGGGCGCAGATACGCAGTATTTT | CATSRALGADTQYF
TRBJ1-5 | NA | TRBV6-6 | TRBD1 | TGTGCCAGCAGAGACAGGGATAGCAATCAGCCCCAGCATTTT | CASRDRDSNQPQHF
TRBJ1-2 | NA | TRBV3-1/TRBV3-2 | NA | TGTGCCAGCAGCCAAGATGGCACAGGGTGGGACTATGGCTACACCTTC | CASSQDGTGWDYGYTF
TRBJ2-7 | NA | TRBV7-9 | TRBD1 | TGTGCCAGCAGCTTATCCGGGACAGGGGTAACCTACGAGCAGTACTTC | CASSLSGTGVTYEQYF
TRBJ1-2 | NA | TRBV11-2 | NA | TGTGCCAGCAGCTTAGCAGGGGATGGGTATGGCTACACCTTC | CASSLAGDGYGYTF
TRBJ2-1 | NA | TRBV7-2 | TRBD2 | TGTGCCAGCAGAGCCGGGACTAGCGGGGGGGCAAATGAGCAGTTCTTC | CASRAGTSGGANEQFF
TRBJ1-6 | NA | TRBV11-1 | TRBD1 | TGTGCCAGCAGCTTAACCCCTGACAGGGGGAATTCACCCCTCCACTTT | CASSLTPDRGNSPLHF
TRBJ1-2 | NA | TRBV18 | NA | TGTGCCAGCTCACGACCCCGCGGGCCAGGAGCCGGCTACACCTTC | CASSRPRGPGAGYTF
TRBJ2-1 | NA | TRBV19 | TRBD1 | TGTGCCAGTAGTATAACGGGTCGAGGGGGCGAGAGCAATGAGCAGTTCTTC | CASSITGRGGESNEQFF
TRBJ1-2 | NA | TRBV6-5 | NA | TGTGCCACTCGAAGAGCTAACTATGGCTACACCTTC | CATRRANYGYTF